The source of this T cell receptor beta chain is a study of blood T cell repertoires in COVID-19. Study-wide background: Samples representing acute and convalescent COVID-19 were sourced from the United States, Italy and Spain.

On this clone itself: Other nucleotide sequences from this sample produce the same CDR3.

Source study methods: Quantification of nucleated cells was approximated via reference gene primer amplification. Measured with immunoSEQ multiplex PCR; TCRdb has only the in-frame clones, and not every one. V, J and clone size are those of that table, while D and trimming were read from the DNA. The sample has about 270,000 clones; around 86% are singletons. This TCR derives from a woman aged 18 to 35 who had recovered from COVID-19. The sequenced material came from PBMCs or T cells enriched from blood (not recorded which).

Here the CDR3 reads CASSLVQGSSYEQYF. The CDR3 DNA reads TGCGCCAGCAGCTTGGTTCAGGGGAGTTCCTACGAGCAGTACTTC. V gene TRBV5-1 combines with J gene TRBJ2-7; TRBD1 might be the D (6 bases). This CDR3 spans 15 amino acids. The V end was cut by 0 bases, the J end by 1 base, with 11 bases between. In germline, CDR1 is SGHRS, CDR2 YFSETQ.